This is a list of T cell receptor beta chains from one sample in a study of response to subunit inactivated influenza vaccine. TCRdb reprocessed the RT-PCR reads with MiXCR, giving one entry per CDR3 protein. The table has around 600,000 distinct CDR3 sequences, 11% seen once. This same sample was also part of a study on T cells expressing NK-cell markers.

The sequencing used PBMCs from blood, collected on the day of vaccination. These receptor sequences come from a man aged 50 or older who received an inactivated influenza vaccine. Each CDR3 is given with its conserved first and last residue. The D gene is left open where the match is weak. Size is omitted from some rows. Given values are once, few, many or a class for expanded clones.

CDR3 protein	CDR3 DNA	D gene	J gene	V gene	clone size
CASSPAALSYEQYF	TGCGCCAGCAGCCCCGCAGCGCTAAGCTACGAGCAGTACTTC	.	TRBJ2-7	TRBV5-1	.
CASSQASRQGAYEQYF	TGTGCCAGCAGCCAAGCTTCAAGACAGGGGGCCTACGAGCAGTACTTC	TRBD1	TRBJ2-7	TRBV4-2	.
CASMWWSVATDTQYF	TGTGCCAGCATGTGGTGGTCAGTAGCCACAGATACGCAGTATTTT	.	TRBJ2-3	TRBV5-8	.
CASSQTPWDTQYF	TGTGCCAGCAGCCAAACCCCCTGGGATACGCAGTATTTT	.	TRBJ2-3	TRBV14	few
CASSWTSGNTIYF	TGTGCCAGCAGTTGGACCTCTGGAAACACCATATATTTT	.	TRBJ1-3	TRBV28	.
CARWTSGRLSEQFF	TGTGCCAGGTGGACTAGCGGGAGGCTCTCCGAGCAGTTCTTC	TRBD2	TRBJ2-1	TRBV12-3/TRBV12-4	.
CASSVASGNNEQFF	TGTGCCAGCTCGGTGGCTAGCGGGAACAATGAGCAGTTCTTC	TRBD2	TRBJ2-1	TRBV28	few
CASSLASGQGTGELFF	TGTGCCAGCAGCTTAGCGTCGGGACAGGGCACCGGGGAGCTGTTTTTT	TRBD1	TRBJ2-2	TRBV7-2	few
CATSDPLSEQYF	TGTGCCACCAGTGACCCTCTGTCGGAGCAGTACTTC	.	TRBJ2-7	TRBV24-1	few
CASSLVAIRTDTQYF	TGTGCCAGCAGCTTAGTGGCTATACGCACAGATACGCAGTATTTT	.	TRBJ2-3	TRBV7-9	.
CASSVGSASYPEQYF	TGTGCCAGCAGCGTAGGGTCTGCGTCCTATCCCGAGCAGTACTTC	.	TRBJ2-7	TRBV9	once
CASSLPGNNYEQYF	TGTGCCAGCAGTTTACCCGGGAACAACTACGAGCAGTACTTC	.	TRBJ2-7	TRBV28	few
CAIRGDITYEQYF	TGTGCCATCAGAGGAGACATAACCTACGAGCAGTACTTC	.	TRBJ2-7	TRBV10-3	few
CASAQGSSSYEQYF	TGCGCCAGCGCTCAGGGGTCTTCCTCCTACGAGCAGTACTTC	.	TRBJ2-7	TRBV5-1	.
CASSGLVYNEQFF	TGTGCCAGCAGCGGACTAGTCTACAATGAGCAGTTCTTC	TRBD2	TRBJ2-1	TRBV12-3/TRBV12-4	once
CSAAAPNTGELFF	TGCAGTGCAGCTGCGCCCAACACCGGGGAGCTGTTTTTT	.	TRBJ2-2	TRBV20-1	.
CASSRSGRTDTQYF	TGTGCCAGCAGCCGTAGCGGGAGGACAGATACGCAGTATTTT	TRBD2	TRBJ2-3	TRBV28	many
CASSLGQGGSEQFF	TGTGCCAGCAGTTTAGGACAGGGGGGAAGTGAGCAGTTCTTC	TRBD1	TRBJ2-1	TRBV12-3/TRBV12-4	.
CASSPAGGGNTIYF	TGCGCCAGCAGCCCCGCCGGGGGGGGAAACACCATATATTTT	.	TRBJ1-3	TRBV4-3	few
CASSRHVVQPQHF	TGTGCCAGCAGCCGACATGTAGTCCAGCCCCAGCATTTT	.	TRBJ1-5	TRBV12-3/TRBV12-4	.
CASSQAVGTPGYQPQHF	TGCGCCAGCAGCCAAGCGGTAGGGACACCCGGCTATCAGCCCCAGCATTTT	.	TRBJ1-5	TRBV4-3	.
CASSGWTGTGSGELFF	TGTGCCAGCAGCGGGTGGACAGGGACTGGATCCGGGGAGCTGTTTTTT	TRBD1	TRBJ2-2	TRBV11-3	.
CASRDFSGNTIYF	TGTGCCAGCAGGGACTTCTCTGGAAACACCATATATTTT	.	TRBJ1-3	TRBV12-3/TRBV12-4	many
CATSSQGSNQPQHF	TGTGCCACCAGCAGTCAGGGAAGCAATCAGCCCCAGCATTTT	.	TRBJ1-5	TRBV15	.
CSVGGLNTGELFF	TGCAGCGTAGGGGGACTAAACACCGGGGAGCTGTTTTTT	.	TRBJ2-2	TRBV29-1	many
CATSSRQGTTDTQYF	TGTGCCACCAGCAGCCGGCAGGGGACAACAGATACGCAGTATTTT	.	TRBJ2-3	TRBV15	.
CASSLQGVNGSPLHF	TGTGCCAGCAGTTTACAGGGGGTAAATGGTTCACCCCTCCACTTT	TRBD1	TRBJ1-6	TRBV12-3/TRBV12-4	.
CASSFTTGGLYEQYF	TGTGCCAGCAGTTTCACGACAGGGGGCTTGTACGAGCAGTACTTC	TRBD1	TRBJ2-7	TRBV6-5	few
CASSATGGRNQPQHF	TGTGCCAGCAGCGCTACCGGGGGTCGCAATCAGCCCCAGCATTTT	.	TRBJ1-5	TRBV7-2	.
CSARDYDTVYGYTF	TGCAGTGCTAGAGACTACGACACGGTCTATGGCTACACCTTC	.	TRBJ1-2	TRBV20-1	few
CASSVAGTAGEQYF	TGTGCCAGCAGCGTAGCGGGGACAGCTGGCGAGCAGTACTTC	TRBD1	TRBJ2-7	TRBV9	few
CASSQVSGRTSGELFF	TGCGCCAGCAGCCAAGTCTCGGGGCGGACTTCCGGGGAGCTGTTTTTT	.	TRBJ2-2	TRBV4-3	few
CSARVGQGRETQYF	TGCAGTGCTAGAGTCGGACAGGGGAGGGAGACCCAGTACTTC	TRBD1	TRBJ2-5	TRBV20-1	.
CASRGQGIYEQYF	TGTGCCAGCAGAGGACAGGGAATCTACGAGCAGTACTTC	TRBD1	TRBJ2-7	TRBV6-2/TRBV6-3	few
CSAAGTGHEKLFF	TGCAGTGCGGCCGGGACAGGGCATGAAAAACTGTTTTTT	TRBD1	TRBJ1-4	TRBV20-1	few
CSVEGAGGEAFF	TGCAGCGTTGAAGGGGCAGGGGGTGAAGCTTTCTTT	TRBD1	TRBJ1-1	TRBV29-1	few
CASRVAGAGANVLTF	TGTGCCAGCAGGGTTGCCGGGGCTGGGGCCAACGTCCTGACTTTC	.	TRBJ2-6	TRBV28	.
CASSQETGAYNEQFF	TGTGCCAGCAGCCAAGAGACCGGGGCCTACAATGAGCAGTTCTTC	.	TRBJ2-1	TRBV4-2	many
CSAQLGGNQPQHF	TGCAGTGCTCAGCTGGGTGGGAATCAGCCCCAGCATTTT	.	TRBJ1-5	TRBV20-1	.
CAISEGQGKWTQYF	TGTGCCATCAGTGAGGGACAGGGGAAGTGGACCCAGTACTTC	TRBD1	TRBJ2-5	TRBV10-3	.
CASSQETQETQYF	TGCGCCAGCAGCCAAGAGACACAAGAGACCCAGTACTTC	.	TRBJ2-5	TRBV4-1	.
CASSPRGAGATDTQYF	TGTGCCAGCAGTCCCCGTGGGGCGGGGGCCACAGATACGCAGTATTTT	.	TRBJ2-3	TRBV6-1	.
CASSTTGGEVEKLFF	TGCGCCAGCAGTACCACAGGGGGCGAAGTAGAAAAACTGTTTTTT	TRBD1	TRBJ1-4	TRBV5-1	.
CASGSNSNQPQHF	TGTGCCAGTGGTTCTAATAGCAATCAGCCCCAGCATTTT	.	TRBJ1-5	TRBV19	.
CASSFRAAARYSVTPYEQYF	TGTGCCAGCAGCTTCCGCGCCGCCGCCCGGTATTCGGTCACCCCCTACGAGCAGTACTTC	.	TRBJ2-7	TRBV11-1	.
CASSLAGTVSYEQYF	TGCGCCAGCAGCTTGGCCGGGACTGTCTCCTACGAGCAGTACTTC	.	TRBJ2-7	TRBV5-1	many
CASSSSGTDYNEQFF	TGCGCCAGCAGCTCATCCGGGACAGACTACAATGAGCAGTTCTTC	TRBD1	TRBJ2-1	TRBV5-1	many
CASSLGLAEQETQYF	TGTGCCAGCAGTTTGGGACTAGCGGAGCAAGAGACCCAGTACTTC	TRBD2	TRBJ2-5	TRBV28	few
CASSPQTGTYEQYF	TGCGCCAGCAGCCCCCAGACCGGGACCTACGAGCAGTACTTC	.	TRBJ2-7	TRBV5-1	.
CASSYGSGGNQETQYF	TGTGCCAGCAGTTACGGGAGCGGGGGAAACCAAGAGACCCAGTACTTC	TRBD2	TRBJ2-5	TRBV6-5	.
CASSILAGDYNEQFF	TGCGCCAGCAGCATACTAGCGGGAGACTACAATGAGCAGTTCTTC	TRBD2	TRBJ2-1	TRBV5-1	few
CASSGPGGNEQFF	TGCGCCAGCAGCGGACCGGGAGGAAATGAGCAGTTCTTC	TRBD2	TRBJ2-1	TRBV5-1	.
CASSSDLAGAGDTQYF	TGTGCCAGCAGCTCAGATCTAGCGGGGGCGGGAGATACGCAGTATTTT	TRBD2	TRBJ2-3	TRBV11-2	.
CSVTGDEQYF	TGCAGCGTGACAGGGGACGAGCAGTACTTC	TRBD1	TRBJ2-7	TRBV29-1	few
CASSLRRGGEKLFF	TGTGCCAGCAGTTTGAGAAGGGGAGGTGAAAAACTGTTTTTT	.	TRBJ1-4	TRBV27	few
CAISKFVDQETQYF	TGTGCCATCAGTAAGTTTGTGGATCAAGAGACCCAGTACTTC	.	TRBJ2-5	TRBV10-3	.
CATGNRGTYNEKLFF	TGTGCCACCGGGAACAGGGGGACATACAATGAAAAACTGTTTTTT	TRBD1	TRBJ1-4	TRBV15	.
CASSRTAYEQFF	TGCGCCAGCAGCAGGACGGCCTATGAGCAGTTCTTC	.	TRBJ2-1	TRBV5-1	.